This is a list of T cell receptor beta chains from one sample in a study of shared clonotypes between healthy human individuals. Method: immunoSEQ multiplex PCR; TCRdb's copy keeps in-frame clones and lacks some. Of a few million clones listed, over 85% are singletons. Sequencing was performed on naive CD4+ T cells sorted from blood. The receptor source for this set is a man aged 18 to 30 in good health. The CDR3 runs from the conserved cysteine through the conserved F or W. D genes are given only for firm matches. Size is stated for part of the rows, as once, few or many counts, or as a class when the clone is expanded.

v_gene,d_gene,j_gene,abundance,CDR3nt,CDR3aa
TRBV7-9,-,TRBJ1-5,-,TGTGCCAGCAGCTTGGATGCGGGCCAGCCCCAGCATTTT,CASSLDAGQPQHF
TRBV30,-,TRBJ1-6,-,TGTGCCTGGAGTCTCGGACGCTCCTATAATTCACCCCTCCACTTT,CAWSLGRSYNSPLHF
TRBV18,-,TRBJ1-2,-,TGTGCCAGCTCATCCGGGGTTGGGGACTATGGCTACACCTTC,CASSSGVGDYGYTF
TRBV25-1,-,TRBJ1-6,-,TGTGCCAGCAGTGAAGCTCCTAATTCACCCCTCCACTTT,CASSEAPNSPLHF
TRBV5-5,TRBD1,TRBJ2-7,-,TGTGCCAGCAGCTCGGGACAGGCCTCCTACGAGCAGTACTTC,CASSSGQASYEQYF
TRBV11-2,TRBD1,TRBJ1-5,once,TGTGCCAGCAGCCGACAGGGAGTAGATCAGCCCCAGCATTTT,CASSRQGVDQPQHF
TRBV28,TRBD1,TRBJ2-7,-,TGTGCCAGCAAGACCGCGACAGGGCCCTCCTACGAGCAGTACTTC,CASKTATGPSYEQYF
TRBV9,-,TRBJ2-3,-,TGTGCCAGCAGCGTAGGGTTGGGTCAAATCACAGATACGCAGTATTTT,CASSVGLGQITDTQYF
TRBV27,-,TRBJ1-5,-,TGTGCCAGCAGAGAGGCGCACAATAGCAATCAGCCCCAGCATTTT,CASREAHNSNQPQHF
TRBV6-1,-,TRBJ1-2,once,TGTGCCAGCAGTGCCTCGGGCAGTAACTATGGCTACACCTTC,CASSASGSNYGYTF
TRBV27,-,TRBJ1-2,-,TGTGCCGCTCAACGGCCCGGACGGTATGGCTACACCTTC,CAAQRPGRYGYTF
TRBV2,TRBD1,TRBJ2-2,-,TGTGCCAGCACCGGGACAGCGAAGCCTTCGAACACCGGGGAGCTGTTTTTT,CASTGTAKPSNTGELFF
TRBV5-4,-,TRBJ2-1,-,TGTGCCAGCAGCTTGGATGGCTTTAACAATGAGCAGTTCTTC,CASSLDGFNNEQFF
TRBV6-5,-,TRBJ2-5,once,TGTGCCAGCAGTATGGGTCTAGCAGAGGAGACCCAGTACTTC,CASSMGLAEETQYF
TRBV5-1,TRBD1,TRBJ1-1,few,TGCGCCAGCAGCTGGAGGACAGGGAGTGGTACTGAAGCTTTCTTT,CASSWRTGSGTEAFF